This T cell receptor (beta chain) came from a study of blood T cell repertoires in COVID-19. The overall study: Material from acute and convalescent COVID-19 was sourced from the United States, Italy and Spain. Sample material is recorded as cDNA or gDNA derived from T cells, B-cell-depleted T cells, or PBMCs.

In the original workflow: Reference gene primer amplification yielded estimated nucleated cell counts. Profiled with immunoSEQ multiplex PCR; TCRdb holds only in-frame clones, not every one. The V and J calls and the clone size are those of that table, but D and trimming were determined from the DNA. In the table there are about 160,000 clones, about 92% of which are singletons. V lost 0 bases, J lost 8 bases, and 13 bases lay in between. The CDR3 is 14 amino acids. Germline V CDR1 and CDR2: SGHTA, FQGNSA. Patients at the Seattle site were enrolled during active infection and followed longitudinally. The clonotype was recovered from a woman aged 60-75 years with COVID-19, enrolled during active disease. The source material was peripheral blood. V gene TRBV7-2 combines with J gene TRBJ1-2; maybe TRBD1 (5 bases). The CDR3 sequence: CASSLAVGRGGYTF. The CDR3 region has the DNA TGTGCCAGCAGCTTAGCGGTTGGGAGGGGAGGCTACACCTTC.